This T cell receptor beta chain was observed in a study of shared clonotypes between healthy human individuals. The deep-level immunoSEQ assay was used. TCRdb's table, derived via immunoSEQ multiplex PCR, lists solely in-frame clones and lacks some. The sample yields about 490,000 clones, 60% to 80% seen once. Note on this clone: Other DNA sequences in the same sample also yield this CDR3.

The source material was PBMCs. The clonotype comes from a woman aged 40 to 50 in good health. Some clones in this sample may be carry-over from other donors' samples.

CDR3 nucleotides: TGCAGCGTTGAAGAGGGAAAAGATACGCAGTATTTT. Amino acids: CSVEEGKDTQYF. V and J are TRBV29-1 and TRBJ2-3; no firm D call. Germline lookup yields CDR1 SQVTM and CDR2 ANQGSEA. The CDR3 loop spans 12 amino acids. Between the trimmed V and J ends, which lost 0 bases and 5 bases, there was a span of 6 bases.